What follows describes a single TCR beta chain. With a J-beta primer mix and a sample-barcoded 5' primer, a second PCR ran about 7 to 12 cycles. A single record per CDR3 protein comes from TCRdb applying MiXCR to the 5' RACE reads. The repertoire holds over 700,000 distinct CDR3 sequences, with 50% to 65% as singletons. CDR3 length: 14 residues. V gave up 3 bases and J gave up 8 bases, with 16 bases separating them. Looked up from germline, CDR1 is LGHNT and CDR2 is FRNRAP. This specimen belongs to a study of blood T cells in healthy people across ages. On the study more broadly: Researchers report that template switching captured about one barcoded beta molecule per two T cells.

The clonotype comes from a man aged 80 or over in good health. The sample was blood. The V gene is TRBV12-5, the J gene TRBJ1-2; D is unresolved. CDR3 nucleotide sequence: TGTGCTAGTGGTTTACCAGGCGGCCCGAGGGGCTACACCTTC. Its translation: CASGLPGGPRGYTF.